The rows below give T cell receptor beta chains drawn from one sample of a study of blood T cell repertoires in COVID-19. Profiling relied on immunoSEQ multiplex PCR, and the TCRdb table lists in-frame clones only, not all of them. Among about 190,000 clones listed, 65% to 85% were seen once. Specimen: PBMCs or T cells enriched from blood (not recorded which). The receptors were sampled from a woman in her 30s who had recovered from COVID-19. CDR3s include the opening cysteine and the closing phenylalanine or tryptophan. The order of the fields is J gene, D gene, clone size, V gene, CDR3 length, CDR3 protein, CDR3 DNA. A D gene is named only where the DNA matches it firmly. Expanded clones are given a class, and other clones once, few, many or no size at all.

TRBJ2-1 NA NA TRBV7-2 16 CASSLAEGLSYNEQFF TGTGCCAGCAGCTTAGCGGAGGGGCTTTCCTACAATGAGCAGTTCTTC
TRBJ1-2 NA NA TRBV3-1/TRBV3-2 22 CASSQDPLPSDRQTGMDYGYTF TGTGCCAGCAGCCAAGATCCCCTCCCCTCGGACAGACAGACGGGTATGGACTATGGCTACACCTTC
TRBJ1-1 NA NA TRBV6-5 16 CASSSWFGGVNTEAFF TGTGCCAGCAGTTCCTGGTTCGGAGGGGTGAACACTGAAGCTTTCTTT
TRBJ2-1 TRBD2 NA TRBV7-3 18 CASSPSRGAGGLGNEQFF TGTGCCAGCAGCCCCTCCCGAGGAGCGGGAGGACTGGGCAATGAGCAGTTCTTC
TRBJ2-1 NA few TRBV5-6 14 CASHRVSSYNEQFF TGTGCCAGCCACAGGGTGAGCTCCTACAATGAGCAGTTCTTC
TRBJ2-3 NA NA TRBV7-3 17 CASSLTLSGVGTDTQYF TGTGCCAGCAGCTTAACGCTATCGGGAGTGGGCACAGATACGCAGTATTTT
TRBJ2-1 TRBD2 once TRBV24-1 14 CATSATSGRNEQFF TGTGCCACCAGTGCTACTAGCGGGAGAAATGAGCAGTTCTTC
TRBJ2-3 TRBD2 NA TRBV28 17 CASSSPGTSGATDTQYF TGTGCCAGCAGTTCCCCCGGGACTAGCGGGGCCACAGATACGCAGTATTTT
TRBJ1-2 TRBD1 NA TRBV6-5 16 CASSYTGQGLNYGYTF TGTGCCAGCAGTTACACCGGACAGGGGCTTAACTATGGCTACACCTTC
TRBJ2-3 NA few TRBV6-5 11 CASTSTDTQYF TGTGCCAGCACCTCGACAGATACGCAGTATTTT
TRBJ1-3 NA NA TRBV7-8 15 CASSLEGASGNTIYF TGTGCCAGCAGCTTAGAGGGAGCCTCTGGAAACACCATATATTTT
TRBJ1-3 NA NA TRBV3-1/TRBV3-2 17 CASSHLPAGNSGNTIYF TGTGCCAGCAGCCATCTCCCAGCAGGCAACTCTGGAAACACCATATATTTT
TRBJ2-1 TRBD2 NA TRBV5-5 15 CASSQELAGVNEQFF TGTGCCAGCAGCCAGGAATTAGCGGGAGTTAATGAGCAGTTCTTC
TRBJ1-1 NA NA TRBV2 17 CASYTLLAGQGNTEAFF TGTGCCAGCTACACTCTCCTCGCAGGGCAGGGGAACACTGAAGCTTTCTTT
TRBJ2-3 TRBD1 NA TRBV2 15 CASSEDRGRMDTQYF TGTGCCAGCAGTGAAGACAGGGGGCGAATGGATACGCAGTATTTT
TRBJ1-3 TRBD1 NA TRBV6-5 15 CASSYSQGEGNTIYF TGTGCCAGCAGTTACTCGCAGGGGGAAGGAAACACCATATATTTT
TRBJ1-3 NA NA TRBV15 14 CATSRGQSGNTIYF TGTGCCACCAGCAGAGGGCAGTCTGGAAACACCATATATTTT
TRBJ1-1 TRBD1 few TRBV11-2 15 CASSPGGAFRTEAFF TGTGCCAGCAGCCCAGGGGGCGCGTTCAGGACTGAAGCTTTCTTT
TRBJ2-2 TRBD2 once TRBV27 16 CASSLTSGVNTGELFF TGTGCCAGCAGTTTAACCAGCGGGGTTAACACCGGGGAGCTGTTTTTT
TRBJ1-5 NA NA TRBV30 16 CAWSAETGRSNQPQHF TGTGCCTGGAGTGCGGAGACCGGTAGGAGCAATCAGCCCCAGCATTTT
TRBJ2-6 NA once TRBV27 15 CASGPWRGGANVLTF TGTGCCAGCGGCCCCTGGCGGGGTGGGGCCAACGTCCTGACTTTC
TRBJ1-3 NA NA TRBV7-9 15 CASSLTGKSGNTIYF TGTGCCAGCAGCTTAACAGGGAAGTCTGGAAACACCATATATTTT
TRBJ2-3 NA NA TRBV7-8 12 CASSLSTDTQYF TGTGCCAGCAGCCTAAGCACAGATACGCAGTATTTT
TRBJ1-4 NA NA TRBV7-9 14 CASSLGQTNEKLFF TGTGCCAGCAGCTTAGGACAGACTAATGAAAAACTGTTTTTT
TRBJ1-6 NA NA TRBV30 14 CAWSVMRPGSPLHF TGTGCCTGGAGTGTCATGAGACCGGGTTCACCCCTCCACTTT
TRBJ1-2 NA few TRBV5-4 15 CASSFYREGIYGYTF TGTGCCAGCAGCTTCTACAGGGAGGGAATCTATGGCTACACCTTC
TRBJ2-3 NA NA TRBV10-3 14 CAITSARGTDTQYF TGTGCCATCACCTCCGCACGGGGGACAGATACGCAGTATTTT